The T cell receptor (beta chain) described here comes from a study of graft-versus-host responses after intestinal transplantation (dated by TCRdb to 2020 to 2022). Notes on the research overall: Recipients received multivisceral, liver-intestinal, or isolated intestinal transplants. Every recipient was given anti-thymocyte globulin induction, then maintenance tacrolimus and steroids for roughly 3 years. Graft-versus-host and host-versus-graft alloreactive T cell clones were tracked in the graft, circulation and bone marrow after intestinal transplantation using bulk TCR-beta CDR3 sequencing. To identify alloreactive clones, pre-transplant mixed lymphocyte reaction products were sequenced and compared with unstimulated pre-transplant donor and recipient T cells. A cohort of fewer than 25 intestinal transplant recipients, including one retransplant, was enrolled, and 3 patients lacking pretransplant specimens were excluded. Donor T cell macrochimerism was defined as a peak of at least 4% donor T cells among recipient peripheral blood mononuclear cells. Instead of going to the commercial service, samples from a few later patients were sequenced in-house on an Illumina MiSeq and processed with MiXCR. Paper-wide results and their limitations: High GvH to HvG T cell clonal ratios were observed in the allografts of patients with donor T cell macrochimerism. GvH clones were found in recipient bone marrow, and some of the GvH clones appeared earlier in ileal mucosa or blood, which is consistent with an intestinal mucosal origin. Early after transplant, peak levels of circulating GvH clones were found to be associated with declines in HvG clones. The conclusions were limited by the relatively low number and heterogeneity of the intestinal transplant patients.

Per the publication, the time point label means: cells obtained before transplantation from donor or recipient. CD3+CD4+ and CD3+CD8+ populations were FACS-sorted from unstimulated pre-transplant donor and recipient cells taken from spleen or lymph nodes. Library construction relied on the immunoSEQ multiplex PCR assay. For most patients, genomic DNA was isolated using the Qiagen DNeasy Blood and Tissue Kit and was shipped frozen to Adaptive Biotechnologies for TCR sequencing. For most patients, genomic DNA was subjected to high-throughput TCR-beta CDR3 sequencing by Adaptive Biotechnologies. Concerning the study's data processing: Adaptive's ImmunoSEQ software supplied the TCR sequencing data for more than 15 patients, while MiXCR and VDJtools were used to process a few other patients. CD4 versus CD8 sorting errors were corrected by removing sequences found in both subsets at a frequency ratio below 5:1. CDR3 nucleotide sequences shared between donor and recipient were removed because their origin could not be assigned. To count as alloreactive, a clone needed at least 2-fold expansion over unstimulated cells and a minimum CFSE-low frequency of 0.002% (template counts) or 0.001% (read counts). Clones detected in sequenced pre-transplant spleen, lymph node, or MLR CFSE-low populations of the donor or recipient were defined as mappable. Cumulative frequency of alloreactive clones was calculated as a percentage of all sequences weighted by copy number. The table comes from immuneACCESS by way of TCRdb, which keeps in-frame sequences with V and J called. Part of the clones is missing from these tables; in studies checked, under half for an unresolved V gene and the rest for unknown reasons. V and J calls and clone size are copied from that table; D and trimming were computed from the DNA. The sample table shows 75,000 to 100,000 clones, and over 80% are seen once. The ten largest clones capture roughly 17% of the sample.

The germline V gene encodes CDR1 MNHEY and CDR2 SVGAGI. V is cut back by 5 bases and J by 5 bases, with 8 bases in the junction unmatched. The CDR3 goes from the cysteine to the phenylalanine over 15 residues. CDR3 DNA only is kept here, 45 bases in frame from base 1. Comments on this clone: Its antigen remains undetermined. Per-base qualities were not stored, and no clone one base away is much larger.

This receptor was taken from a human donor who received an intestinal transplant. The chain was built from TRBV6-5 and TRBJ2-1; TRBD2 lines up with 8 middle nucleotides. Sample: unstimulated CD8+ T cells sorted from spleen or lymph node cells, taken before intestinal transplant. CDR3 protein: CASSAVAGFDNEQFF. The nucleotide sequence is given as TGTGCCAGCAGTGCCGTAGCGGGATTCGACAATGAGCAGTTCTTC.